Sequencing of this T cell receptor (beta chain) was carried out in a study of identical twins (dated by TCRdb to 2016 to 2017). Regarding the complete study: To test whether fetal clonotypes persist, this study deep-sequenced TCR alpha and beta repertoires from monozygotic twins, from unrelated adults of various ages, and from cord blood. To rule out contamination, replicate twin experiments were performed at different times with different library preparation protocols.

General conclusions and limits of the study: Compared with coincidental sharing between unrelated individuals, an excess of low generation-probability sequences was observed among out-of-frame TCR alpha sequences shared between twins. Out-of-frame TCR alpha sharing in monozygotic twins was systematically underestimated by recombination models, whereas sharing between unrelated individuals was in agreement with the recombination models. Zero-insertion analyses could be partly confounded by invariant T cells such as MAIT and iNKT, though diverse VJ usage argued against such confounding for most clonotypes. Because the same donors could not be followed over many years, the conclusions depended on cross-sectional statistical analysis. Excess twin sharing in beta out-of-frame sequences was weaker because fewer shared sequences lowered the signal-to-noise ratio. Fewer insertions were carried by abundant cord blood beta clonotypes, a similar but weaker trend appeared in young adult naive repertoires, and no such trend appeared in memory repertoires.

This clonotype was picked up a small number of times. The clone's antigen remains unknown. Base qualities were left out, and no much larger clone turns up one base away. The CDR3 goes from the cysteine to the phenylalanine over 18 residues. The sequence is cut down to CDR3 DNA, 54 bases in frame from base 1. The germline V gene gives CDR1 as MGHRA and CDR2 as YSYEKL. V ends up 11 bases short and J 4 bases short, with an unmatched junction base count of 16. Preparation of the library involved 5' RACE. Instrument on record: Illumina HiSeq 2000. A universal primer binding site was added through template switching, and the final cDNA carried a unique molecular identifier so that TCR cDNA molecules could be counted accurately. Specific primers in the conserved constant-segment region were used to synthesize first-strand cDNA for TCR alpha and beta chains. To control for contamination, each cDNA library was double barcoded with a SMART-Mk sample barcode plus Illumina barcodes. TruSeq adapter sequences and Illumina sample barcodes were added in two successive PCR steps. The Illumina HiSeq platform was used with custom primers to sequence TCR alpha and beta cDNA libraries. Per the authors' processing: Unique molecular identifiers were extracted from raw reads with MiGEC, and CDR3 positions were determined with MiXCR. Recombination models were inferred per individual with the repgenHMM and IGoR tools using an EM algorithm. Shared clonotypes were analyzed with the tcR package in R, and sharing was normalized by the product of cloneset sizes. To study raw recombination without the effects of thymic and clonal selection, out-of-frame nonproductive sequences were analyzed. The public reads were reprocessed in TCRdb via fastp at Q25 and MiXCR, keeping in-frame beta chains. Under each unique CDR3 protein, matching rows form one entry showing the most common genes and DNA. TCRdb, not the authors, supplied the V and J calls. Recorded for this sample are nearly 900,000 distinct CDR3 sequences; 9% to 15% of them occurred a single time. Around 1.5% of the sample belongs to the ten largest clones.

Only healthy Caucasian donors were included. The twin cohort consisted of three pairs of female monozygotic twins, all aged about 18 to 29 years. Peripheral blood mononuclear cells were the source from which RNA for the TCR libraries was isolated. These data were also filed under a second study, of yellow fever vaccine responses in identical twins. That second publication adds: The authors reported that the T cell response to vaccination in identical twins appeared partly convergent and partly personalized. In the study, vaccine-responding T cell clones were precisely tracked in identical twins.

The rearrangement combines TRBV4-1 with TRBJ2-2, with TRBD2 identical over 13 junction bases. Sequenced sample: PBMCs. This TCR was recovered from a woman aged 18-30 years in good health. The CDR3 has the sequence CAAEGLTSGGSITGELFF. The sequence in DNA is TGCGCCGCGGAGGGGTTGACTAGCGGGGGGTCGATCACCGGGGAGCTGTTTTTT.